What follows describes a single T cell receptor (beta chain). Its antigen is undetermined. The source of the sample is a study of neoadjuvant nivolumab and ipilimumab in lung cancer. Whole-study findings and limits: Compared with tumor-adjacent uninvolved lung, resected tumors showed greater richness and clonality. From pretherapy to surgery, tumor richness and clonality rose with dual therapy. TCR clonality did not significantly correlate with pathologic tumor regression.

Using immunoSEQ multiplex PCR, the repertoire was profiled, and TCRdb retains in-frame clones only, with some absent. This table holds approximately 19,000 clones, around 86% found once. Sequenced material: peripheral blood, taken before neoadjuvant nivolumab, alone or with ipilimumab. This TCR was recovered from an adult with non-small cell lung cancer.

The DNA for the CDR3 is TGCGCCAGCAGTTCTGACCGGGTGGGAGCTTTCTTT. Its translation: CASSSDRVGAFF. This rearrangement joins TRBV5-1 to TRBJ1-1; no firm D call. Germline CDR1 and CDR2: SGHRS and YFSETQ. Trimming took 5 bases from V and 10 from J, leaving 15 bases between them. The CDR3 covers 12 residues.